Sequencing of this T cell receptor (beta chain) was carried out in a study of cytomegalovirus exposure and HLA in healthy donors. Study outcomes and limitations: The authors reported that TCR beta sequences could predict HLA-A and HLA-B alleles. These predictions were accurate for most subjects in the first cohort. One variant, a missense change in DCLRE1C, was linked in a later analysis to TCR beta V- and J-gene trimming. In a later analysis, specific HLA alleles were associated with approximately 16,000 TCR beta sequences at a 0.05 false discovery rate. The classifier reportedly diagnosed cytomegalovirus status with high specificity and sensitivity.

Trimming at V came to 2 bases and at J to 6 bases, leaving 4 bases not matched to a gene. This CDR3 has 15 residues. Germline CDR1 KGHSH, CDR2 LQKENI. Of note for this clone: Its antigen is not known.

Primers for the PCR totalled 60 Vbeta and 13 Jbeta. Some clones are missing from TCRdb's copy, which holds only in-frame ones; the method was immunoSEQ multiplex PCR. The sample shows roughly 100,000 clones, 76% of them seen only once. Sequencing input: PBMCs. V usage is TRBV18 and J usage is TRBJ1-4, with 9 bases aligning to TRBD1. The receptor was derived from a woman in her late teens or twenties in good health and CMV-seropositive. CDR3: CASSPSRDRDEKLFF. The CDR3 DNA reads as TGTGCCAGCTCACCAAGTAGGGACAGGGATGAAAAACTGTTTTTT.